Listed below are T cell receptor beta chains from one sample, sequenced in a study of beta chain features in type 1 diabetes. TCRdb's copy holds only in-frame clones and misses some; the assay was immunoSEQ multiplex PCR. The sample contains 200,000 to 250,000 clones, around 9.9% of which appear only once. The source material was central memory CD4+ T cells from blood. These receptors were obtained from a man younger than 35 in good health. Each CDR3 is given with its conserved first and last residue. D genes are given only for firm matches. Not every row has a clone size; where given, it reads once, few, many or a size class.

abundance: NA
d_gene: NA
j_gene: TRBJ2-5
v_gene: TRBV7-2
CDR3aa: CASSPSSLETQYF
CDR3nt: TGTGCCAGCAGCCCCTCTAGCCTAGAGACCCAGTACTTC

abundance: few
d_gene: NA
j_gene: TRBJ2-1
v_gene: TRBV5-1
CDR3aa: CASSLDRQGHNEQFF
CDR3nt: TGCGCCAGCAGCTTGGATCGGCAGGGGCACAATGAGCAGTTCTTC

abundance: NA
d_gene: NA
j_gene: TRBJ2-1
v_gene: TRBV30
CDR3aa: CAWRGETRVNEQFF
CDR3nt: TGTGCCTGGAGGGGTGAGACTAGGGTCAATGAGCAGTTCTTC

abundance: NA
d_gene: TRBD2
j_gene: TRBJ2-5
v_gene: TRBV2
CDR3aa: CASSAIGTRAGTQYF
CDR3nt: TGTGCCAGCAGCGCCATCGGGACTAGGGCTGGGACCCAGTACTTC

abundance: few
d_gene: TRBD2
j_gene: TRBJ2-5
v_gene: TRBV9
CDR3aa: CASSVTSFGTQYF
CDR3nt: TGTGCCAGCAGCGTGACTAGCTTTGGGACCCAGTACTTC

abundance: NA
d_gene: TRBD1
j_gene: TRBJ2-7
v_gene: TRBV15
CDR3aa: CATSRYRGTSYEQYF
CDR3nt: TGTGCCACCAGCAGATACAGGGGGACATCCTACGAGCAGTACTTC

abundance: NA
d_gene: TRBD2
j_gene: TRBJ2-2
v_gene: TRBV5-1
CDR3aa: CASSYGLAGTGELFF
CDR3nt: TGCGCCAGCAGCTACGGACTAGCGGGAACCGGGGAGCTGTTTTTT

abundance: few
d_gene: NA
j_gene: TRBJ1-2
v_gene: TRBV30
CDR3aa: CAWSVNRRGYTF
CDR3nt: TGTGCCTGGAGTGTAAACAGGCGCGGCTACACCTTC

abundance: few
d_gene: TRBD1
j_gene: TRBJ1-5
v_gene: TRBV7-2
CDR3aa: CASSLGSTGGQPQHF
CDR3nt: TGTGCCAGCAGCTTAGGGTCGACAGGGGGTCAGCCCCAGCATTTT

abundance: NA
d_gene: NA
j_gene: TRBJ2-1
v_gene: TRBV5-4
CDR3aa: CASSHPASRVNTQFF
CDR3nt: TGTGCCAGCAGCCATCCCGCTTCGCGGGTGAATACTCAGTTCTTC

abundance: few
d_gene: NA
j_gene: TRBJ2-1
v_gene: TRBV7-3
CDR3aa: CASSLNSITEQFF
CDR3nt: TGTGCCAGCAGCTTAAATAGCATCACCGAGCAGTTCTTC

abundance: few
d_gene: NA
j_gene: TRBJ2-7
v_gene: TRBV20-1
CDR3aa: CSAKAGEQYF
CDR3nt: TGCAGTGCTAAGGCTGGCGAGCAGTACTTC

abundance: few
d_gene: NA
j_gene: TRBJ2-7
v_gene: TRBV5-4
CDR3aa: CASSRPGTESYEQYF
CDR3nt: TGTGCCAGCAGTCGACCCGGGACGGAGAGCTACGAGCAGTACTTC

abundance: NA
d_gene: NA
j_gene: TRBJ2-5
v_gene: TRBV9
CDR3aa: CASSVRASQETQYF
CDR3nt: TGTGCCAGCAGCGTCAGGGCGTCCCAAGAGACCCAGTACTTC

abundance: NA
d_gene: NA
j_gene: TRBJ1-5
v_gene: TRBV15
CDR3aa: CATSNRNQPQHF
CDR3nt: TGTGCCACCAGCAACCGGAATCAGCCCCAGCATTTT

abundance: NA
d_gene: NA
j_gene: TRBJ1-5
v_gene: TRBV19
CDR3aa: CASTLMGNQPQHF
CDR3nt: TGTGCCAGTACTCTCATGGGCAATCAGCCCCAGCATTTT

abundance: NA
d_gene: NA
j_gene: TRBJ1-1
v_gene: TRBV5-1
CDR3aa: CASSPDRSWGTEAFF
CDR3nt: TGCGCCAGCAGCCCAGACAGGAGTTGGGGCACTGAAGCTTTCTTT

abundance: few
d_gene: NA
j_gene: TRBJ1-5
v_gene: TRBV2
CDR3aa: CASSEAFQPQHF
CDR3nt: TGTGCCAGCAGTGAAGCTTTTCAGCCCCAGCATTTT

abundance: few
d_gene: NA
j_gene: TRBJ2-7
v_gene: TRBV15
CDR3aa: CATSRRLDGYEQYF
CDR3nt: TGTGCCACCAGCAGGCGACTGGACGGTTACGAGCAGTACTTC

abundance: NA
d_gene: TRBD1
j_gene: TRBJ2-7
v_gene: TRBV5-6
CDR3aa: CASSPLPGQGLYEQYF
CDR3nt: TGTGCCAGCAGCCCGCTGCCGGGACAGGGGTTGTACGAGCAGTACTTC

abundance: few
d_gene: NA
j_gene: TRBJ1-2
v_gene: TRBV29-1
CDR3aa: CSVLGSRDGYGYTF
CDR3nt: TGCAGCGTCTTAGGGTCAAGGGACGGCTATGGCTACACCTTC

abundance: few
d_gene: TRBD1
j_gene: TRBJ2-7
v_gene: TRBV9
CDR3aa: CASSAGTGGYEQYF
CDR3nt: TGTGCCAGCAGCGCCGGGACAGGGGGCTACGAGCAGTACTTC

abundance: few
d_gene: NA
j_gene: TRBJ1-1
v_gene: TRBV7-2
CDR3aa: CASSLTRLTEAFF
CDR3nt: TGTGCCAGCAGCTTAACACGCCTCACTGAAGCTTTCTTT

abundance: few
d_gene: NA
j_gene: TRBJ2-7
v_gene: TRBV6-5
CDR3aa: CASSYQDSYEQYF
CDR3nt: TGTGCCAGCAGTTACCAGGACTCCTACGAGCAGTACTTC

abundance: few
d_gene: TRBD1
j_gene: TRBJ2-1
v_gene: TRBV20-1
CDR3aa: CSASFRGQQFF
CDR3nt: TGCAGTGCTAGCTTCAGGGGGCAGCAGTTCTTC

abundance: few
d_gene: TRBD1
j_gene: TRBJ2-7
v_gene: TRBV7-2
CDR3aa: CASSSRTGGSYEQYF
CDR3nt: TGTGCCAGCAGCTCCCGTACAGGGGGGTCGTACGAGCAGTACTTC

abundance: NA
d_gene: TRBD2
j_gene: TRBJ2-1
v_gene: TRBV11-2
CDR3aa: CASSPGLAGGFYNEQFF
CDR3nt: TGTGCCAGCAGCCCCGGACTAGCGGGAGGCTTCTACAATGAGCAGTTCTTC

abundance: few
d_gene: TRBD1
j_gene: TRBJ2-5
v_gene: TRBV6-5
CDR3aa: CASSSGTGGRGETQYF
CDR3nt: TGTGCCAGCAGTTCAGGGACAGGGGGCCGTGGTGAGACCCAGTACTTC

abundance: NA
d_gene: TRBD1
j_gene: TRBJ1-4
v_gene: TRBV5-4
CDR3aa: CASRRQGTNEKLFF
CDR3nt: TGTGCCAGCAGACGACAGGGAACTAATGAAAAACTGTTTTTT

abundance: few
d_gene: NA
j_gene: TRBJ2-7
v_gene: TRBV7-2
CDR3aa: CASSPASDGTYEQYF
CDR3nt: TGTGCCAGCAGCCCGGCGTCGGACGGCACCTACGAGCAGTACTTC

abundance: NA
d_gene: NA
j_gene: TRBJ1-4
v_gene: TRBV11-2
CDR3aa: CASSFHYEKLFF
CDR3nt: TGTGCCAGCAGCTTTCACTATGAAAAACTGTTTTTT

abundance: NA
d_gene: NA
j_gene: TRBJ2-7
v_gene: TRBV9
CDR3aa: CASSVGAGFYEQYF
CDR3nt: TGTGCCAGCAGCGTAGGGGCAGGGTTCTACGAGCAGTACTTC

abundance: NA
d_gene: TRBD1
j_gene: TRBJ1-1
v_gene: TRBV7-9
CDR3aa: CASSSGQGNTEAFF
CDR3nt: TGTGCCAGCAGCTCGGGACAGGGGAACACTGAAGCTTTCTTT

abundance: many
d_gene: NA
j_gene: TRBJ2-7
v_gene: TRBV7-8
CDR3aa: CASSLGRIPPYEQYF
CDR3nt: TGTGCCAGCAGCTTAGGACGTATCCCTCCCTACGAGCAGTACTTC

abundance: NA
d_gene: NA
j_gene: TRBJ2-6
v_gene: TRBV11-2
CDR3aa: CASSEAAGANVLTF
CDR3nt: TGTGCCAGCAGCGAGGCAGCTGGGGCCAACGTCCTGACTTTC

abundance: NA
d_gene: NA
j_gene: TRBJ2-2
v_gene: TRBV5-6
CDR3aa: CASSFGAPNTGELFF
CDR3nt: TGTGCCAGCAGCTTCGGAGCGCCAAACACCGGGGAGCTGTTTTTT

abundance: NA
d_gene: NA
j_gene: TRBJ2-4
v_gene: TRBV7-9
CDR3aa: CASSSPTAQGDIQYF
CDR3nt: TGTGCCAGCAGCTCCCCGACAGCTCAAGGAGACATTCAGTACTTC

abundance: NA
d_gene: TRBD1
j_gene: TRBJ2-6
v_gene: TRBV10-3
CDR3aa: CASRQGANSGANVLTF
CDR3nt: TGTGCCAGTCGACAGGGGGCGAACTCTGGGGCCAACGTCCTGACTTTC

abundance: NA
d_gene: NA
j_gene: TRBJ2-7
v_gene: TRBV5-6
CDR3aa: CASSHGRYYEQYF
CDR3nt: TGTGCCAGCAGCCACGGACGGTACTACGAGCAGTACTTC

abundance: many
d_gene: NA
j_gene: TRBJ2-2
v_gene: TRBV29-1
CDR3aa: CSVGNGELFF
CDR3nt: TGCAGCGTTGGTAACGGGGAGCTGTTTTTT

abundance: few
d_gene: NA
j_gene: TRBJ2-3
v_gene: TRBV6-6
CDR3aa: CASSYGRNTDTQYF
CDR3nt: TGTGCCAGCAGTTACGGCCGGAACACAGATACGCAGTATTTT

abundance: NA
d_gene: NA
j_gene: TRBJ2-7
v_gene: TRBV7-9
CDR3aa: CASSAGQGGYEQYF
CDR3nt: TGTGCCAGCAGCGCGGGGCAGGGAGGCTACGAGCAGTACTTC

abundance: few
d_gene: TRBD1
j_gene: TRBJ2-2
v_gene: TRBV7-2
CDR3aa: CASRLGQGNTGELFF
CDR3nt: TGTGCCAGTCGCTTGGGACAGGGGAACACCGGGGAGCTGTTTTTT

abundance: few
d_gene: TRBD2
j_gene: TRBJ2-3
v_gene: TRBV7-2
CDR3aa: CASSSRTSGVSTDTQYF
CDR3nt: TGTGCCAGCAGCTCGCGGACTAGCGGGGTTAGCACAGATACGCAGTATTTT

abundance: few
d_gene: NA
j_gene: TRBJ1-1
v_gene: TRBV29-1
CDR3aa: CSVVPRFNGEAFF
CDR3nt: TGCAGCGTTGTACCAAGGTTTAATGGTGAAGCTTTCTTT